This is a list of T cell receptor beta chains from one sample in a study of identical twins. TCRdb re-called the 5' RACE reads with MiXCR, one entry per CDR3 protein. Seen here are approximately 230,000 distinct CDR3 sequences, approximately 5.9% observed once, and the top ten hold roughly 15%. These data are also associated with another study on T cells expressing NK-cell markers.

The specimen sequenced was CD8+ T cells sorted from blood. These receptors were taken from a woman between 18 and 29 years old in good health. CDR3s include the opening cysteine and the closing phenylalanine or tryptophan. The D gene is left open where the match is weak. Size values are once, few and many counts, or a class for expanded clones, and some rows have none.

CDR3 protein | CDR3 DNA | V gene | clone size | D gene | J gene
CASREGYNEQFF | TGTGCCAGCCGGGAGGGGTACAATGAGCAGTTCTTC | TRBV12-3/TRBV12-4 | few | TRBD2 | TRBJ2-1
CASSLIVLKADTQYF | TGTGCCAGCAGCTTGATCGTCCTGAAGGCAGATACGCAGTATTTT | TRBV5-5 | - | - | TRBJ2-3
CASLNTEAFF | TGTGCCAGCTTGAACACTGAAGCTTTCTTT | TRBV2 | few | - | TRBJ1-1
CASSDPYEQYF | TGTGCCAGCAGCGACCCGTACGAGCAGTACTTC | TRBV6-1 | - | - | TRBJ2-7
CASSSDYSGYEQYF | TGTGCCAGCAGCTCGGACTATAGCGGGTACGAGCAGTACTTC | TRBV7-9 | few | TRBD2 | TRBJ2-7
CASSHGTSGVDEQFF | TGTGCCAGCAGTCACGGGACTAGCGGGGTCGATGAGCAGTTCTTC | TRBV7-9 | many | TRBD2 | TRBJ2-1
CASRTLRRDNEQFF | TGTGCCAGCAGGACCTTGCGGAGAGACAATGAGCAGTTCTTC | TRBV6-1 | few | - | TRBJ2-1
CASSLSGEGAGELFF | TGTGCCAGCAGTCTCAGCGGGGAGGGCGCCGGGGAGCTGTTTTTT | TRBV6-2/TRBV6-3 | many | TRBD2 | TRBJ2-2
CASRIWDPSGNTIYF | TGCGCCAGCAGGATCTGGGACCCCTCTGGAAACACCATATATTTT | TRBV5-1 | - | - | TRBJ1-3
CASSLPQGVENGYTF | TGCGCCAGCAGCTTACCACAGGGAGTTGAGAATGGCTACACCTTC | TRBV5-1 | few | - | TRBJ1-2
CASSKYNEQFF | TGTGCCAGCAGCAAATACAATGAGCAGTTCTTC | TRBV21-1 | few | - | TRBJ2-1
CASATGPYEQYF | TGTGCCAGCGCGACAGGGCCCTACGAGCAGTACTTC | TRBV12-3/TRBV12-4 | many | TRBD1 | TRBJ2-7
CASSGTSGSGPYNEQFF | TGTGCCAGCAGCGGGACTAGCGGGAGTGGCCCCTACAATGAGCAGTTCTTC | TRBV25-1 | many | TRBD2 | TRBJ2-1
CASSLVGGAPSYGYTF | TGTGCCAGCAGCTTAGTCGGTGGGGCACCCAGCTATGGCTACACCTTC | TRBV7-2 | few | - | TRBJ1-2
CASSSLEDRLGTRKETQYF | TGTGCCAGCAGCTCCTTAGAGGATCGTTTGGGGACTAGGAAAGAGACCCAGTACTTC | TRBV11-2 | - | TRBD2 | TRBJ2-5
CSAVNFRGFTGYTF | TGCAGTGCGGTCAATTTTCGAGGGTTTACTGGCTACACCTTC | TRBV20-1 | - | - | TRBJ1-2
CASILGLAGDDEQFF | TGTGCCAGCATCCTTGGGTTAGCGGGAGATGATGAGCAGTTCTTC | TRBV12-3/TRBV12-4 | many | TRBD2 | TRBJ2-1
CASSLGGITYNEQFF | TGTGCCAGCAGTTTAGGTGGCATAACCTACAATGAGCAGTTCTTC | TRBV27 | - | - | TRBJ2-1
CASSLGATEQFF | TGTGCCAGCAGTCTTGGGGCGACTGAGCAGTTCTTC | TRBV27 | many | - | TRBJ2-1
CASRGTGARSEALHF | TGTGCCAGCAGAGGGACAGGGGCCCGTTCGGAGGCCCTCCACTTT | TRBV9 | - | TRBD1 | TRBJ1-6
CASSDAFPGLSSYEQYF | TGTGCCAGCAGTGACGCCTTTCCGGGGCTAAGCTCCTACGAGCAGTACTTC | TRBV6-4 | few | - | TRBJ2-7
CASRGAEETQYF | TGTGCCAGCCGGGGAGCCGAAGAGACCCAGTACTTC | TRBV12-3/TRBV12-4 | many | - | TRBJ2-5
CASSPTGQGNTEAFF | TGTGCCAGTAGTCCCACAGGGCAAGGGAACACTGAAGCTTTCTTT | TRBV19 | - | - | TRBJ1-1
CSGVRGNTEAFF | TGCAGTGGAGTCCGGGGAAATACTGAAGCTTTCTTT | TRBV20-1 | - | - | TRBJ1-1
CASGLTGVDGYTF | TGTGCCAGCGGACTTACAGGGGTAGATGGCTACACCTTC | TRBV12-3/TRBV12-4 | - | TRBD1 | TRBJ1-2
CSVVPRAAVNTEAFF | TGCAGCGTGGTTCCGAGGGCAGCGGTGAACACTGAAGCTTTCTTT | TRBV29-1 | many | - | TRBJ1-1
CASSTTGHTHDTDTQYF | TGTGCCAGCAGCACCACGGGACATACCCATGACACAGATACGCAGTATTTT | TRBV9 | - | - | TRBJ2-3
CASSPRGNNEQFF | TGTGCCAGCTCACCGCGGGGAAACAATGAGCAGTTCTTC | TRBV18 | many | - | TRBJ2-1
CASSDPGGPGFPGELFF | TGTGCCAGCAGCGATCCCGGGGGCCCTGGTTTTCCGGGGGAGCTGTTTTTT | TRBV9 | many | - | TRBJ2-2
CASSMDTGFTEAFF | TGTGCCAGCAGCATGGATACAGGGTTCACTGAAGCTTTCTTT | TRBV5-8 | - | - | TRBJ1-1
CASSSGPTYEQYF | TGTGCCAGCAGTTCAGGCCCTACCTACGAGCAGTACTTC | TRBV12-3/TRBV12-4 | many | - | TRBJ2-7
CAWRDRGRRGYTF | TGTGCCTGGAGAGACAGGGGGCGTCGCGGCTACACCTTC | TRBV30 | few | TRBD1 | TRBJ1-2
CASSLTPGPRGSETQYF | TGTGCCAGCAGCTTGACGCCGGGCCCGAGGGGAAGCGAGACCCAGTACTTC | TRBV11-2 | - | - | TRBJ2-5
CASSQVKEDPRDEQYF | TGTGCCAGCAGCCAAGTTAAAGAGGATCCACGGGACGAGCAGTACTTC | TRBV4-2 | few | - | TRBJ2-7
CATSDSASGGAYTGELFF | TGTGCCACCAGTGATTCCGCTAGCGGGGGGGCATATACCGGGGAGCTGTTTTTT | TRBV24-1 | - | TRBD2 | TRBJ2-2
CASRWGRTGGTEAFF | TGTGCCAGTAGGTGGGGCCGGACAGGGGGGACTGAAGCTTTCTTT | TRBV19 | few | TRBD1 | TRBJ1-1
CAISDALGQGLGETQYF | TGTGCCATCAGTGATGCCTTAGGACAGGGCTTGGGGGAGACCCAGTACTTC | TRBV10-3 | - | TRBD1 | TRBJ2-5
CASSVEQGIPEAFF | TGTGCCAGCAGCGTCGAACAGGGTATTCCTGAAGCTTTCTTT | TRBV7-6 | - | - | TRBJ1-1
CASSFGLALNNEQFF | TGTGCCAGCAGTTTTGGCTTAGCGTTAAACAATGAGCAGTTCTTC | TRBV12-3/TRBV12-4 | - | - | TRBJ2-1
CASISPPLAERSYNEQFF | TGTGCCAGCATCTCGCCCCCGCTAGCGGAGCGGTCCTACAATGAGCAGTTCTTC | TRBV6-1 | many | TRBD2 | TRBJ2-1
CASSFARQGWTRYNEQFF | TGTGCCAGCAGTTTTGCCCGACAGGGCTGGACCCGCTACAATGAGCAGTTCTTC | TRBV6-5 | - | TRBD1 | TRBJ2-1
CASSLLGPHYGYTF | TGCGCCAGCAGCTTGCTGGGTCCGCACTATGGCTACACCTTC | TRBV5-1 | many | - | TRBJ1-2